This T cell receptor beta chain was documented in a study of blood T cell repertoires in COVID-19. Across the whole study: Donors in the United States, Italy and Spain gave samples during acute or convalescent COVID-19. PBMCs, B-cell-depleted T cells, or T cells provided the cDNA or gDNA that made up the material.

Per the study methods: Amplification of reference gene primers was used by the study to estimate nucleated cell counts. Sequencing used immunoSEQ multiplex PCR; TCRdb keeps in-frame clones, though not all of them. The V and J calls and clone size are taken from that table; D and trimming were inferred from the DNA. In the table there are more than 250,000 clones, around 87% of which are singletons. This CDR3 spans 15 amino acids. V trimming: 2 bases; J trimming: 4 bases; junction bases outside the gene matches: 5. Germline V CDR1 and CDR2: MNHEY, SVGEGT. Sample: peripheral blood. This sequence originates from a man younger than 35 with active or convalescent COVID-19. This rearrangement joins TRBV6-2 or TRBV6-3 to TRBJ2-7; 10 nucleotides align to TRBD1. This CDR3 reads CASSYRGQGGYEQYF. Here the CDR3 DNA reads TGTGCCAGCAGTTACCGAGGACAGGGGGGTTACGAGCAGTACTTC.